Following are 11 T cell receptor beta chains from one sample sequenced in a study of STAT3 mutations in large granular lymphocyte leukemia. Study-wide results and limits: At least one immunodominant TCR beta clonotype appeared in every T-cell large granular lymphocyte leukemia patient.

The method was immunoSEQ multiplex PCR; TCRdb's version includes in-frame clones alone and lacks a portion of them. The sample carries approximately 29,000 clones, 86% recorded once. These receptors have no identified antigens. Sequenced sample: peripheral blood mononuclear cells. These receptors came from a man in his fifties or sixties with T-cell large granular lymphocyte leukemia. Some clones in this sample may be carry-over from other donors' samples.

V gene TRBV9 combines with J gene TRBJ2-3; D unresolved. Germline V gene sequence: CDR1 SGDLS, CDR2 YYNGEE. This CDR3 comprises 13 residues. Trimming pared 0 bases from V and 6 bases from J, leaving 8 bases between. CDR3 loop: CASSVVPMDTQYF. The CDR3 DNA reads TGTGCCAGCAGCGTAGTTCCTATGGATACGCAGTATTTT.

This chain connects TRBV10-3 to TRBJ2-7; a possible D gene is TRBD2 (6 bases). V lost 0 bases to trimming and J lost 4 bases, with 16 bases between them. CDR1 and CDR2 (germline): ENHRY, SYGVKD. CDR3 length: 16 residues. This CDR3 is CAISESGGGVKYEQYF. In DNA, the CDR3 is TGTGCCATCAGTGAGTCGGGAGGAGGGGTAAAGTACGAGCAGTACTTC.

The chain is built from TRBV28 and TRBJ1-6; D is undetermined. The germline gives CDR1 MDHEN, CDR2 SYDVKM. The CDR3 contains 12 residues. Trimming removed 5 bases from V and 8 bases from J, with 7 bases in between. The CDR3 DNA sequence: TGTGCCAGCAGTCCTCCAGATTCACCCCTCCACTTT. Protein: CASSPPDSPLHF. The whole variable domain, filled in from reference TRBV28 and TRBJ1-6, reads DVKVTQSSRYLVKRTGEKVFLECVQDMDHENMFWYRQDPGLGLRLIYFSYDVKMKEKGDIPEGYSVSREKKERFSLILESASTNQTSMYLCASSPPDSPLHFGNGTRLTVT.

This chain connects TRBV18 to TRBJ2-5, with 8 bases aligning to TRBD2. Germline V lookup: CDR1 KGHSH, CDR2 LQKENI. V shed 8 bases, J shed 1 base, and the junction held 3 bases outside the gene matches. This CDR3 is built from 13 residues. The CDR3 protein is CASRGGIQETQYF. CDR3 coding DNA: TGTGCCAGCCGCGGGGGGATCCAAGAGACCCAGTACTTC.

The genes are TRBV6-1 and TRBJ1-5; possibly TRBD1 for D (6 bases). The V and J ends lost 3 bases and 3 bases respectively, with 15 bases between them. The CDR3 covers 16 residues. CDR1 and CDR2 from the germline V gene are MNHNS and SASEGT. CDR3 amino acids: CASSDTQGRFNQPQHF. The CDR3 DNA reads TGTGCCAGCAGTGACACACAGGGCAGGTTCAATCAGCCCCAGCATTTT.

This rearrangement joins TRBV27 to TRBJ2-7; 7 bases match TRBD1. The CDR3 loop spans 13 amino acids. Germline V gene lookup returns CDR1 MNHEY and CDR2 SMNVEV (reference sequence). J lost 3 bases, V lost 8 bases, and 7 bases had no gene match. CDR3 DNA: TGTGCCAGCGCTACGGCAGGGGGCTACGAGCAGTACTTC. Its translation is CASATAGGYEQYF.

This chain connects TRBV16 to TRBJ1-2, with 9 bases fitting TRBD1. The CDR3 sequence is 17 residues long. V shed 4 bases and J 6 bases; nucleotides not matched to a gene: 15. Germline V gene data show CDR1 as KGHSY and CDR2 as FQNENV. The CDR3 spells CASSPNSPGQGRDGYTF. CDR3 in DNA: TGTGCCAGCAGCCCCAACTCACCGGGACAGGGAAGGGATGGCTACACCTTC.

The chain employs TRBV9 and TRBJ1-2, with D possibly being TRBD1 (6 bases). There are 15 residues in the CDR3. CDR1 is SGDLS, CDR2 YYNGEE, per germline. V was shortened by 4 bases and J by 1 base, with 14 bases between the two germline ends. CDR3 nucleotides: TGTGCCAGCAGCTCCGTACAGGGACGTAACTATGGCTACACCTTC. Translation: CASSSVQGRNYGYTF.

DNA of the CDR3: TGTGCCAGCAGTTACGGGGGGACAAACGTCGGCGAGCAGTACTTC. It translates to CASSYGGTNVGEQYF. The chain has TRBV6-5 and TRBJ2-7, with D tentatively TRBD1 or TRBD2 (6 bases each). V was shortened by 2 bases and J by 6 bases, with 17 bases between the two germline ends. Germline CDR1 and CDR2: MNHEY and SVGAGI. There are 15 residues in the CDR3.

This clone came up once. The chain links TRBV4-2 to TRBJ2-4, with D perhaps TRBD1 or TRBD2 (7 bases each). The germline V and J ends were trimmed by 1 base and 6 bases, with 25 bases remaining between them. The CDR3 is 19 residues long. Germline values: CDR1 LGHNA, CDR2 YNFKEQ. As DNA, the CDR3 is TGTGCCAGCAGCCAAGCGAGGGGGGAGGGGGCCGCCCGGGGAAACATTCAGTACTTC. It codes for CASSQARGEGAARGNIQYF.

The genes are TRBV7-2 and TRBJ2-1; the match to TRBD2 covers 8 bases. This CDR3 contains 14 residues. The V gene's germline CDR1 is SGHTA and CDR2 FQGNSA. With V trimmed by 3 bases and J by 6 bases, 4 bases remained unmatched. CDR3 sequence (DNA): TGTGCCAGCAGCTTTACGGCGGGAGGCAATGAGCAGTTCTTC. Encoded protein: CASSFTAGGNEQFF.